The clone carrying this T cell receptor beta chain was observed a handful of times. As yet, its antigen is unknown. The data were taken from a study of T-cell reconstitution after alpha-beta-depleted transplantation in children. Trimming pared 10 bases from V and 7 bases from J, leaving 6 bases between. CDR1 is KGHDR and CDR2 is SFDVKD in the germline V gene. The CDR3 length is 10 residues. Unique molecular identifiers were built into the TCRbeta library. TCRdb re-analysed the PCR reads in MiXCR, keeping a single row per CDR3 protein. The sample gives 700,000 to 950,000 distinct CDR3 sequences, approximately 15% of which show up once; approximately 5% is in the top ten. Study results and limitations: Expanded clones from the graft, numbering several hundred, reportedly supplied alpha-beta T cells about two months after transplant. Newly made T cells mostly supplied T-cell counts and diversity one year after transplant.

The chain employs TRBV24-1 and TRBJ2-2; no firm D call. The TCR sequence derives from a male patient between 10 and 17 years old who had a stem cell transplant for acute lymphoblastic leukemia, so the T cells may come from the graft donor. The sequencing here drew on PBMCs, mostly from graft donor cells, taken 360 days after TCRalphabeta/CD19-depleted stem cell transplant. In DNA, the CDR3 is TGTGCCACGGGGTTCGGGGAGCTGTTTTTT. Translation: CATGFGELFF.